The entry that follows covers one TCR beta chain sequence. Its antigen is not yet known. Base qualities are not recorded, but no much larger clone differs from it by a single base. This entry belongs to a study of T cell changes during pregnancy in multiple sclerosis (dated by TCRdb to the late 2010s). In terms of the full investigation: Changes in the T cell repertoire over the course of pregnancy were examined in this study in women with multiple sclerosis.

Taken from the germline V gene, the CDR1 and CDR2 loops are SGHRS and YFSETQ. Relative to germline, V is 4 bases shorter and J is 0 bases shorter, with 23 bases between their ends. There are 19 amino acids in the CDR3, from cysteine to phenylalanine inclusive. Left in the record is the CDR3 DNA by itself, 57 bases read in frame from the first base. Receptor libraries were prepared by the immunoSEQ multiplex PCR assay. TCRdb re-hosts the immuneACCESS table, in-frame sequences only. Its copies lack some clones; in the studies checked, an unresolved V gene accounts for under half of them, and the cause for the rest is not known. The table for this sample lists tens of thousands of clones; 75% to 90% of them were counted only once. 0.45% to 0.75% of the sample is in the top ten clones.

The chain links TRBV5-1 with TRBJ1-3, with no reliable assignment of the D segment. This TCR was sampled from a female donor with multiple sclerosis, enrolled in a pregnancy study. The sample here was CD4+ T cells from peripheral blood mononuclear cells, taken in the first trimester of pregnancy. The nucleotide sequence is given as TGCGCCAGCAGCCAACTGCTCGGAGTCGAGGGTCGCTCTGGAAACACCATATATTTT. The resulting protein is CASSQLLGVEGRSGNTIYF.